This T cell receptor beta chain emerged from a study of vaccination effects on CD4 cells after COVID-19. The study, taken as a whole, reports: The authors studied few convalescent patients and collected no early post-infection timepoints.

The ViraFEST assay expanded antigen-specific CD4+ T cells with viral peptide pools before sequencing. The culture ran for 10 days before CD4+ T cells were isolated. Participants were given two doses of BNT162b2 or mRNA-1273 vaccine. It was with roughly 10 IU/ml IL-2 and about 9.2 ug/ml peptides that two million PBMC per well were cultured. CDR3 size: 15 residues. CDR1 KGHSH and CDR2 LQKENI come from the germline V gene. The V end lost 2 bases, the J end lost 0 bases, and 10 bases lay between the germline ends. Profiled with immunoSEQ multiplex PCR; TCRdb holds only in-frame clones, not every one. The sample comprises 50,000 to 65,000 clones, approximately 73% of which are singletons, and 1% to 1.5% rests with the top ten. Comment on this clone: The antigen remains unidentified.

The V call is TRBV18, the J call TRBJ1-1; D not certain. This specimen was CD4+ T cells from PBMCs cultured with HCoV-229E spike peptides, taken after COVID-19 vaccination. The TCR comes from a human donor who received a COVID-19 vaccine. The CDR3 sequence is CASSPGWTLNTEAFF. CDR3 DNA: TGTGCCAGCTCACCAGGATGGACCTTGAACACTGAAGCTTTCTTT.